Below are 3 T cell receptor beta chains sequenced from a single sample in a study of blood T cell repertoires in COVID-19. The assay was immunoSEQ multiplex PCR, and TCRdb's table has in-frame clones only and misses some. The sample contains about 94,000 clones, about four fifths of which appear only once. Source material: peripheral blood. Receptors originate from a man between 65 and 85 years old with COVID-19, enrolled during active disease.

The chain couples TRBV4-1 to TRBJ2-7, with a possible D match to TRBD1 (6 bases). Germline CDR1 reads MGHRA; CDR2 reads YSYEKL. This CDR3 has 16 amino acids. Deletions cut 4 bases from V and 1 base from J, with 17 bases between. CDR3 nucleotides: TGCGCCAGCAGCCTTTCTTCCGGGACACTATCCTACGAGCAGTACTTC. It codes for CASSLSSGTLSYEQYF.

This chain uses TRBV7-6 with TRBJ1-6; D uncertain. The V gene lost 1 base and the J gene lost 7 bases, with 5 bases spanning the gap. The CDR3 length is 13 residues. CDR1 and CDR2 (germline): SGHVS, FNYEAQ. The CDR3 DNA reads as TGTGCCAGCAGCTTAGATGGCAATTCACCCCTCCACTTT. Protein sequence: CASSLDGNSPLHF.

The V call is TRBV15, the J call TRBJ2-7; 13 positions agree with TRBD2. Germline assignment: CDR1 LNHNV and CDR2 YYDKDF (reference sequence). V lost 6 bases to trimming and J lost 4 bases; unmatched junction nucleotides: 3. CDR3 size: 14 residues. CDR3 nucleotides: TGTGCCACCAGGGAGACTAGCGGGAGGTACGAGCAGTACTTC. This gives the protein CATRETSGRYEQYF.